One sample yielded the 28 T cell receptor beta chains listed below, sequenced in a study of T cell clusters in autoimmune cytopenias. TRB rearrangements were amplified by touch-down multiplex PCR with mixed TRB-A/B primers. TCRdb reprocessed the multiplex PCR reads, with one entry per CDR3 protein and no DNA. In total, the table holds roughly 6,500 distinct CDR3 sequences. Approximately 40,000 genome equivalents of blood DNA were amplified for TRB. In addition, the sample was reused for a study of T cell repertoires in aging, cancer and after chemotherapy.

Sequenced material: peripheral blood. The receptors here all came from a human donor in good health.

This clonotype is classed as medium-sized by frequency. The CDR3: CASSYSLAGEQYF. The chain has TRBV6-6 and TRBJ2-7. The length of the CDR3 is 13 residues. CDR1 MNHNY and CDR2 SVGAGI come from the germline V gene (reference sequence).

CDR3 in amino acids: CASSQDRKGATYNEQFF. V usage is TRBV14 and J usage is TRBJ2-1; checking the TCRdb D call of TRBD1 is not possible without DNA. CDR1 and CDR2 (germline): SGHDN, FVKESK. CDR3 length: 17 residues.

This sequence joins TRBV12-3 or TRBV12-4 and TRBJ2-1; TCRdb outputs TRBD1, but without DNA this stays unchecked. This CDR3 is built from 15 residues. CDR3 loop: CASSLGAGIYNEQFF.

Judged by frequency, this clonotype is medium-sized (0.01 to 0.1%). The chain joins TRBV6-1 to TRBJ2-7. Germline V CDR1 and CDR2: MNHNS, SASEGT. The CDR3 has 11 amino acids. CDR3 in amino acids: CASSGHYEQYF.

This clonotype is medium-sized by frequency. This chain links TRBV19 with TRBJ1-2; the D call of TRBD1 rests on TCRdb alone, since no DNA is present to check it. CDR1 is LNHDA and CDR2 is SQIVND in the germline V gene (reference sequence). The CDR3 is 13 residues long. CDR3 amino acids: CASSITGTQGYTF.

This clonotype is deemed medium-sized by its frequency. This CDR3 is CASRISQGNYGYTF. The rearrangement uses TRBV27 and TRBJ1-2; TCRdb names TRBD1, which stays unverified in the absence of DNA. CDR1 and CDR2 (germline): MNHEY, SMNVEV (reference sequence). There are 14 residues in the CDR3.

The CDR3 region is CASSLGLAGGAYNEQFF. The chain combines TRBV27 with TRBJ2-1; no DNA is available, so the TRBD1 call from TCRdb remains unchecked. Germline V gives CDR1 MNHEY, CDR2 SMNVEV (reference sequence). The CDR3 extends over 17 amino acids.

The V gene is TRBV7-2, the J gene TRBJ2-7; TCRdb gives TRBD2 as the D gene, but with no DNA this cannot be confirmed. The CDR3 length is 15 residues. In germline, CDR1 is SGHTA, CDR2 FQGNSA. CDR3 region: CASSLTSGISYEQYF.

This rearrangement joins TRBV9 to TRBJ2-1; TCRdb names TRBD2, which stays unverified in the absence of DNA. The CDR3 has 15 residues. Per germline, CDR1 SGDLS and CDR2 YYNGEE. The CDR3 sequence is CASSAGLADYNEQFF.

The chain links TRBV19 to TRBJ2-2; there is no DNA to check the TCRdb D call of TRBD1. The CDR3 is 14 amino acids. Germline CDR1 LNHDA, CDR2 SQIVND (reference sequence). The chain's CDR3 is CASIGSGGTGELFF.

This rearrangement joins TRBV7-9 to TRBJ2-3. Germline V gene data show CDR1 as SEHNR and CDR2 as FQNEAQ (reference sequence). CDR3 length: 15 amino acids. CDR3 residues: CASSHSGSGADTQYF.

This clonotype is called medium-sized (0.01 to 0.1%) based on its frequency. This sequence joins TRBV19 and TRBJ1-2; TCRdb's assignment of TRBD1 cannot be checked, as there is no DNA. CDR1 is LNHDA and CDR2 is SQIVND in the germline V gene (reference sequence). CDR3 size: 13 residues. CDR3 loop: CASSPGLDYGYTF. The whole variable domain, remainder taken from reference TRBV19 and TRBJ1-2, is DGGITQSPKYLFRKEGQNVTLSCEQNLNHDAMYWYRQDPGQGLRLIYYSQIVNDFQKGDIAEGYSVSREKKESFPLTVTSAQKNPTAFYLCASSPGLDYGYTFGSGTRLTVV.

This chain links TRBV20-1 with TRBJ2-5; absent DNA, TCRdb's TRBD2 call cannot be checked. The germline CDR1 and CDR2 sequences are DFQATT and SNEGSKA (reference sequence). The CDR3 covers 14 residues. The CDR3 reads CSARQGGGQETQYF.

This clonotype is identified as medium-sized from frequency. The CDR3 here is CASTLDRGLGTNEKLFF. The genes are TRBV7-9 and TRBJ1-4; TCRdb's assignment of TRBD1 cannot be checked, as there is no DNA. The CDR3 extends over 17 amino acids. The germline V gene encodes CDR1 SEHNR and CDR2 FQNEAQ (reference sequence). The whole variable domain, remainder taken from reference TRBV7-9 and TRBJ1-4, is DTGVSQNPRHKITKRGQNVTFRCDPISEHNRLYWYRQTLGQGPEFLTYFQNEAQLEKSRLLSDRFSAERPKGSFSTLEIQRTEQGDSAMYLCASTLDRGLGTNEKLFFGSGTQLSVL.

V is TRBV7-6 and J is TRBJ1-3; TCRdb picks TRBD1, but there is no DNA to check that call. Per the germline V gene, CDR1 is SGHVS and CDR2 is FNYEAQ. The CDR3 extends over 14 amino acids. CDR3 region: CASSLNTPGNTIYF. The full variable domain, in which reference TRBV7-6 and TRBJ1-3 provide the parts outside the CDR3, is GAGVSQSPRYKVTKRGQDVALRCDPISGHVSLYWYRQALGQGPEFLTYFNYEAQQDKSGLPNDRFSAERPEGSISTLTIQRTEQRDSAMYRCASSLNTPGNTIYFGEGSWLTVV.

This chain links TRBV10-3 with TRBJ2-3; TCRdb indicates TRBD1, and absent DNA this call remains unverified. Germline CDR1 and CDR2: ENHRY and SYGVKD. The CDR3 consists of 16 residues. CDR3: CAISDAPQGWTDTQYF.

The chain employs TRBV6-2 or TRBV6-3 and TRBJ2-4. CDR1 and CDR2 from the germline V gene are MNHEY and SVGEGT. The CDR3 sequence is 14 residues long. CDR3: CASSYNGAKNIQYF.

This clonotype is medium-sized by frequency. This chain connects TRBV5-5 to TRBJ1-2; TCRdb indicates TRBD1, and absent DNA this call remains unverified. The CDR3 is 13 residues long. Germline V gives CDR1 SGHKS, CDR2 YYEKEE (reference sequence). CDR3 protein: CASSLSDSYGYTF. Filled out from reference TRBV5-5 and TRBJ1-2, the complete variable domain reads DAGVTQSPTHLIKTRGQQVTLRCSPISGHKSVSWYQQVLGQGPQFIFQYYEKEERGRGNFPDRFSARQFPNYSSELNVNALLLGDSALYLCASSLSDSYGYTFGSGTRLTVV.

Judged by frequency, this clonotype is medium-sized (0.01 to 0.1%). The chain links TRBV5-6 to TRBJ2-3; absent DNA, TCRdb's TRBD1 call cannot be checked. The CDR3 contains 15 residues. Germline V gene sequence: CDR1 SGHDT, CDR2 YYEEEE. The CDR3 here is CASRADRLDTDTQYF.

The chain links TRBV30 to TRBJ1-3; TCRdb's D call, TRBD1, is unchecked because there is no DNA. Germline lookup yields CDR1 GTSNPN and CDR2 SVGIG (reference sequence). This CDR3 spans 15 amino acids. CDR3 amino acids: CAWVRDASSGNTIYF.

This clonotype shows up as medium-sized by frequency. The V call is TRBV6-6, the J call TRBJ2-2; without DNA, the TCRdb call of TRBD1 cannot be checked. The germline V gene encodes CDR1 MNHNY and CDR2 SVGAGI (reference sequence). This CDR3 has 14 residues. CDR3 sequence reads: CASRPGTRTGELFF.

The CDR3 is CASSPQGRGYEQYF. J is TRBJ2-7 and V is TRBV18; TCRdb proposes TRBD1, but this gene call is untestable without DNA. CDR3 length equals 14 residues. The germline CDR1 and CDR2 sequences are KGHSH and LQKENI. The complete variable domain, with remaining parts taken from reference TRBV18 and TRBJ2-7, reads NAGVMQNPRHLVRRRGQEARLRCSPMKGHSHVYWYRQLPEEGLKFMVYLQKENIIDESGMPKERFSAEFPKEGPSILRIQQVVRGDSAAYFCASSPQGRGYEQYFGPGTRLTVT.

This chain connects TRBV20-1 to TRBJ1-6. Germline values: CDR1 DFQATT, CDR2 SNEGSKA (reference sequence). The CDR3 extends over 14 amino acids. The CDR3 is CSAADRDVNSPLHF.

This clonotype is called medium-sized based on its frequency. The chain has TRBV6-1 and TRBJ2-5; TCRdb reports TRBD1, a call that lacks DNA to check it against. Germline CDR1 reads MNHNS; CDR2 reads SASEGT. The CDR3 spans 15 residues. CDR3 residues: CASSESDRAGETQYF.

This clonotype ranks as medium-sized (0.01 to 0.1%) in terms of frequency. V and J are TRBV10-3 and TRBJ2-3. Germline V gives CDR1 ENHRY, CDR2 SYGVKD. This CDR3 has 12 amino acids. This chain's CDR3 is CAIRDDTDTQYF.

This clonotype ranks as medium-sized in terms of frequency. CDR3 amino acids: CASSSRQSPSGGTYEQYF. The chain has TRBV6-6 and TRBJ2-7; TCRdb indicates TRBD2, and absent DNA this call remains unverified. CDR3 length: 18 amino acids. Germline values: CDR1 MNHNY, CDR2 SVGAGI (reference sequence).

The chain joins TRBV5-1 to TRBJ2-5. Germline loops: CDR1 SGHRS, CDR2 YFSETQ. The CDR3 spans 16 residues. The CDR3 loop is CASSLAEPGSQETQYF.

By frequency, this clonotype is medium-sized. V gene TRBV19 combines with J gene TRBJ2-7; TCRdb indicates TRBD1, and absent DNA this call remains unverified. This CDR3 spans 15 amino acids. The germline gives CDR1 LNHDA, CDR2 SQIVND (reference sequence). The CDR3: CASSNRDGGTYEQYF.